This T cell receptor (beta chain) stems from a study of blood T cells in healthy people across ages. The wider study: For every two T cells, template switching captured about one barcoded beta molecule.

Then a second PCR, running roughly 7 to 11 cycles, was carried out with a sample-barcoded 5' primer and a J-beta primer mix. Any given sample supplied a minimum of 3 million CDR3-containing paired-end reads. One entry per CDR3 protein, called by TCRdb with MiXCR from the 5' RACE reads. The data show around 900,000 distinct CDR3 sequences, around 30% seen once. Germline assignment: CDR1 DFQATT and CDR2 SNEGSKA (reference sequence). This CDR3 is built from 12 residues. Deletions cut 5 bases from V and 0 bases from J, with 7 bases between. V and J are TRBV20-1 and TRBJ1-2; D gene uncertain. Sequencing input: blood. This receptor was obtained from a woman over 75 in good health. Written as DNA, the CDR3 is TGCAGTGCTCCCCAAGCTAACTATGGCTACACCTTC. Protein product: CSAPQANYGYTF.